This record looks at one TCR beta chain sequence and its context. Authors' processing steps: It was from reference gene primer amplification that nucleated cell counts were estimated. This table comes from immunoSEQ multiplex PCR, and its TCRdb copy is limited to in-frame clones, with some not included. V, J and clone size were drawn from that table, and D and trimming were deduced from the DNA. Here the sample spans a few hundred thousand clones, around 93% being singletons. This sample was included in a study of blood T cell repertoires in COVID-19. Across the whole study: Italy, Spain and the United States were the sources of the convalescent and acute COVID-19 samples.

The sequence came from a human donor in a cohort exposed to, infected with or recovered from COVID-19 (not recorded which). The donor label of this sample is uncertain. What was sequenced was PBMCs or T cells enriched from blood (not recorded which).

The CDR3 DNA is TGTGCCAGCAGCCGTACTAGCGGGGTGATCTACGAGCAGTACTTC. It yields the protein CASSRTSGVIYEQYF. This rearrangement joins TRBV2 to TRBJ2-7; 10 bases are shared with TRBD2. CDR1 and CDR2 (germline): SNHLY, FYNNEI. After removal of 6 bases from V and 3 bases from J, the junction contained 8 bases not matched to a gene. The CDR3 sequence is 15 residues long.